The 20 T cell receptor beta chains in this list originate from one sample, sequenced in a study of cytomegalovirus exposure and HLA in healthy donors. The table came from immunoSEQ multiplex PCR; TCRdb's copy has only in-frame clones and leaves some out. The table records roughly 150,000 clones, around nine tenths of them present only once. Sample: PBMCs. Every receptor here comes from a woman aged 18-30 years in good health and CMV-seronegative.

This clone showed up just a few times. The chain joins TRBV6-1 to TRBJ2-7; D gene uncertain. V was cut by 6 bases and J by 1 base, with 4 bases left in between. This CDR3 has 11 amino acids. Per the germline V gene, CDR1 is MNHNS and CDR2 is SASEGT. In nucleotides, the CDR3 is TGTGCCAGCAGACATTCCTACGAGCAGTACTTC. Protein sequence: CASRHSYEQYF.

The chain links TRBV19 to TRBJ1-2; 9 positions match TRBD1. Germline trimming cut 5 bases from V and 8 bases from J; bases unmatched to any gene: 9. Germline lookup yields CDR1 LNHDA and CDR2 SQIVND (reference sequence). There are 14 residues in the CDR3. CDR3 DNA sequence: TGTGCCAGTAGTGCCGGGGACAGGGAAAGGGGCTACACCTTC. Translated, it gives CASSAGDRERGYTF.

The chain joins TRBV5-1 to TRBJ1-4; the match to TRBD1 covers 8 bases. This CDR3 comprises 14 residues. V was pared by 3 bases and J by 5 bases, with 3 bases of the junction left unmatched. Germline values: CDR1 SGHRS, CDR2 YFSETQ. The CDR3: CASSSGQGNEKLFF. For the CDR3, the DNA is TGCGCCAGCAGCTCAGGACAGGGCAATGAAAAACTGTTTTTT.

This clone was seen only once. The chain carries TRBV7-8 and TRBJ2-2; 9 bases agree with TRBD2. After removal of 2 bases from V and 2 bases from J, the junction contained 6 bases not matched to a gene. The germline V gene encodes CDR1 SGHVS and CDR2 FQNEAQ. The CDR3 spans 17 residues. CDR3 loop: CASSLSAGGRNTGELFF. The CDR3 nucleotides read TGTGCCAGCAGCTTATCAGCGGGGGGCCGAAACACCGGGGAGCTGTTTTTT.

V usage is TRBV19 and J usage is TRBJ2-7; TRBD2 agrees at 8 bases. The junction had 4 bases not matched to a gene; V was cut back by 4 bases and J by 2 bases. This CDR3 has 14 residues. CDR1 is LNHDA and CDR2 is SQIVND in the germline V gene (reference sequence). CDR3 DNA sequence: TGTGCCAGTAGTACCCTAGCGGGCACCTACGAGCAGTACTTC. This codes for CASSTLAGTYEQYF.

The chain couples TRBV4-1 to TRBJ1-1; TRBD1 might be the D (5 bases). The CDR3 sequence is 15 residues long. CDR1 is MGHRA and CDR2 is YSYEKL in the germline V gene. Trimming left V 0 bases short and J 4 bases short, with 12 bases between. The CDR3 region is CASSQDRGSVTEAFF. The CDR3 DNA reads TGCGCCAGCAGCCAAGACCGGGGGAGTGTCACTGAAGCTTTCTTT.

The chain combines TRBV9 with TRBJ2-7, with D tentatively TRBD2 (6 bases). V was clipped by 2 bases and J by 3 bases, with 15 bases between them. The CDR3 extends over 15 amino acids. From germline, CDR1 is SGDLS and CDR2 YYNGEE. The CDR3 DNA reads TGTGCCAGCAGCGTCAATAGCGGAACCTACTACGAGCAGTACTTC. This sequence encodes CASSVNSGTYYEQYF.

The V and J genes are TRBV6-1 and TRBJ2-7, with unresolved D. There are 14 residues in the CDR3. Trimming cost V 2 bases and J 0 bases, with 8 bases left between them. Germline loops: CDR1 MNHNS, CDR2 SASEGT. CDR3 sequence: CASSENSFSYEQYF. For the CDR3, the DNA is TGTGCCAGCAGTGAAAACAGTTTCTCCTACGAGCAGTACTTC.

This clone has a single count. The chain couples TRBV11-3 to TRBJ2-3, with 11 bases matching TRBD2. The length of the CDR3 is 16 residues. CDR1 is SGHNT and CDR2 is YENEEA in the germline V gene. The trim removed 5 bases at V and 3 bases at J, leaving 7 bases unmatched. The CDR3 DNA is TGTGCCAGCAGCATCGGACTAGCGGGCACAACAGATACGCAGTATTTT. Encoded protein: CASSIGLAGTTDTQYF.

CDR3 in amino acids: CAISESFGQGGQPQHF. CDR3 sequence (DNA): TGTGCCATCAGTGAGTCGTTTGGGCAGGGTGGCCAGCCCCAGCATTTT. The genes are TRBV10-3 and TRBJ1-5, with D perhaps TRBD1 (5 bases). The CDR3 runs to 16 residues. The V and J ends lost 0 bases and 7 bases respectively, with 16 bases between them. In germline, CDR1 is ENHRY, CDR2 SYGVKD.

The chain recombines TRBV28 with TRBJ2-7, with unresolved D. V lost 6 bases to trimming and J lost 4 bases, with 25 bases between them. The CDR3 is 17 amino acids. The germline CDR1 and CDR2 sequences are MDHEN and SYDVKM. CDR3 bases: TGTGCCAGCAGACGAAATACCCCCCCGAAAGACTTATACGAGCAGTACTTC. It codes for CASRRNTPPKDLYEQYF.

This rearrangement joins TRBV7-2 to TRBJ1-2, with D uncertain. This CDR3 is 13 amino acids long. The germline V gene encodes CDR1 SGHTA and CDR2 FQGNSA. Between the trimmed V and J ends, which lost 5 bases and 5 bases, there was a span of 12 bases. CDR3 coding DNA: TGTGCCAGCAGCCCCTACGTCGAATATGGCTACACCTTC. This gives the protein CASSPYVEYGYTF.

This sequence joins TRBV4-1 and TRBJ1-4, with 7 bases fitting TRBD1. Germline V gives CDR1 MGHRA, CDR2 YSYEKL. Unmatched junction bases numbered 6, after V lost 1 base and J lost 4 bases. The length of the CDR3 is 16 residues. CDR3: CASSQGPTGLNEKLFF. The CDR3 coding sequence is TGCGCCAGCAGCCAAGGTCCGACAGGGCTTAATGAAAAACTGTTTTTT.

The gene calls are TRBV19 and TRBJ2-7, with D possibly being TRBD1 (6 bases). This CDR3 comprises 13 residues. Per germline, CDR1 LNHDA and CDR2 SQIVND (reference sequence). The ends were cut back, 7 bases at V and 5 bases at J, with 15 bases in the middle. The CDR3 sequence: CASIPGVRDEQYF. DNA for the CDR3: TGTGCCAGTATCCCAGGGGTCCGGGACGAGCAGTACTTC.

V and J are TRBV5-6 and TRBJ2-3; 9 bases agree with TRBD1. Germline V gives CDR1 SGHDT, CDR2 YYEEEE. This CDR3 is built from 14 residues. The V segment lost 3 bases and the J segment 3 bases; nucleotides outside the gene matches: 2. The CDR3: CASSYGQGTDTQYF. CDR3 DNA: TGTGCCAGCAGCTATGGACAGGGGACAGATACGCAGTATTTT.

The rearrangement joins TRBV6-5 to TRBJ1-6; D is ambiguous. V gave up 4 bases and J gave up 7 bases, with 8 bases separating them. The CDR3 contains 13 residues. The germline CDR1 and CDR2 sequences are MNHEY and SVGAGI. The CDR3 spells CASSFTGNSPLHF. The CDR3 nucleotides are TGTGCCAGCAGTTTTACGGGGAATTCACCCCTCCACTTT.

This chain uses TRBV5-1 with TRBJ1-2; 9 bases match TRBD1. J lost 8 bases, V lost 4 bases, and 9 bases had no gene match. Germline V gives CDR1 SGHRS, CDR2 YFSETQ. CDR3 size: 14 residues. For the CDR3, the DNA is TGCGCCAGCAGCCCGGGGACAGGGACGGTCGGCTACACCTTC. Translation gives CASSPGTGTVGYTF.

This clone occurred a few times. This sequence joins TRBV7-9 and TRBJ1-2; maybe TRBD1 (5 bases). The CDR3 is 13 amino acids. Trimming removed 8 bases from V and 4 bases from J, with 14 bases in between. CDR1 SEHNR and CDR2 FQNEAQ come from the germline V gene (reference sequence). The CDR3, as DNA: TGTGCCAGCGGGAAGGACAACAGCTATGGCTACACCTTC. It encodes CASGKDNSYGYTF.

The DNA for the CDR3 is TGTGCCAGCGGGGACAGGGGCTATACCACAGATACGCAGTATTTT. Protein sequence: CASGDRGYTTDTQYF. The rearrangement links TRBV11-2 to TRBJ2-3; 10 bases agree with TRBD1. The CDR3 loop spans 15 amino acids. V shed 8 bases and J 2 bases; nucleotides not matched to a gene: 7. From germline, CDR1 is SGHAT and CDR2 FQNNGV.

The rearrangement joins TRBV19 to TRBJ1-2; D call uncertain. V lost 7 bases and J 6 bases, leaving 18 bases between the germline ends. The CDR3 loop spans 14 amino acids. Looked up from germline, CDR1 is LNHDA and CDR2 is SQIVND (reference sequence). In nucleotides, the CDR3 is TGTGCCAGTACCCTCCTCGGCAGGCAGGATGGCTACACCTTC. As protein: CASTLLGRQDGYTF.